The 17 T cell receptor beta chains listed next were all sequenced from one sample in a study of cytomegalovirus exposure and HLA in healthy donors. Both 60 Vbeta primers and 13 Jbeta primers went into the PCR. Sequencing was performed with immunoSEQ multiplex PCR; in TCRdb, only in-frame clones are kept and a portion is missing. The sample carries around 78,000 clones, about four fifths recorded once. The sample consisted of PBMCs. The receptors stem from a woman aged 45-59 years in good health and CMV-seronegative.

This chain connects TRBV6-6 to TRBJ1-3, with D tentatively TRBD1 (5 bases). The V end was cut by 2 bases, the J end by 2 bases, with 10 bases between. This CDR3 is built from 15 residues. The germline V gene has CDR1 MNHNY and CDR2 SVGAGI (reference sequence). CDR3 sequence reads: CASSYPSGTGNTIYF. The CDR3 nucleotides are TGTGCCAGCAGTTACCCCTCAGGGACTGGAAACACCATATATTTT.

The chain combines TRBV5-4 with TRBJ1-3; 9 bases are shared with TRBD1. The CDR3 spans 18 residues. Germline CDR1 and CDR2: SGHNT and YYREEE (reference sequence). The J segment lost 7 bases and the V segment lost 3 bases, leaving 17 bases of the junction unmatched. CDR3 nucleotides: TGTGCCAGCAGCTCCGACCGGGACAGGGCGGAAGGCGCGAACACCATATATTTT. Translated, it gives CASSSDRDRAEGANTIYF.

The genes are TRBV9 and TRBJ2-7; 11 bases line up with TRBD1. V dropped 3 bases and J dropped 2; count of bases not matched to a gene: 13. In germline, CDR1 is SGDLS, CDR2 YYNGEE. There are 18 residues in the CDR3. The CDR3 DNA follows: TGTGCCAGCAGCGCCGGCTTAGCGGGGACAGGGGGAACCTACGAGCAGTACTTC. The encoded protein is CASSAGLAGTGGTYEQYF.

The V gene is TRBV4-1, the J gene TRBJ2-5; 9 bases map to TRBD1. In germline, CDR1 is MGHRA, CDR2 YSYEKL. The ends lost 3 bases at V and 1 base at J; junction bases unmatched: 6. This CDR3 is built from 16 residues. The CDR3 DNA reads as TGCGCCAGCAGCCATATCATGACAGGGGGCCAAGAGACCCAGTACTTC. It codes for CASSHIMTGGQETQYF.

The chain links TRBV9 to TRBJ2-2; the match to TRBD2 covers 12 bases. Germline values: CDR1 SGDLS, CDR2 YYNGEE. The CDR3 has 16 amino acids. The V gene end was trimmed by 3 bases and the J gene end by 1 base; junction bases not matched to a gene: 1. The CDR3 is CASSGTSGKNTGELFF. CDR3 DNA sequence: TGTGCCAGCAGCGGGACTAGCGGGAAGAACACCGGGGAGCTGTTTTTT.

This sequence joins TRBV5-8 and TRBJ2-7; tentative D call: TRBD1 (6 bases). CDR3 size: 14 residues. The ends were cut back, 6 bases at V and 1 base at J, with 14 bases in the middle. CDR1 SGHTS and CDR2 YDEGEE come from the germline V gene. CDR3 amino acids: CASNRRTESYEQYV. DNA of the CDR3: TGTGCCAGCAACCGCCGGACAGAATCCTACGAGCAGTACGTC.

The chain employs TRBV7-2 and TRBJ2-2; 9 positions match TRBD1. V lost 5 bases to trimming and J lost 6 bases; unmatched junction nucleotides: 10. The V gene's germline CDR1 is SGHTA and CDR2 FQGNSA. The CDR3 spans 16 residues. The CDR3 DNA is TGTGCCAGCAGCCTAGGGGGGACAGGGTTGGCCGGGGAGCTGTTTTTT. Translated, it gives CASSLGGTGLAGELFF.

This chain connects TRBV5-6 to TRBJ2-5; D is unclear. Trimming shortened V by 1 base and J by 0 bases, and 13 bases separated the two germline ends. Germline assignment: CDR1 SGHDT and CDR2 YYEEEE. The CDR3 consists of 16 residues. CDR3 sequence: CASSLRGPSYQETQYF. The CDR3 DNA reads TGTGCCAGCAGCTTGCGCGGTCCCTCGTACCAAGAGACCCAGTACTTC.

This sequence joins TRBV5-4 and TRBJ2-2; weak D call: TRBD1 (5 bases). The ends were cut back, 3 bases at V and 0 bases at J, with 6 bases in the middle. Germline CDR1 is SGHNT and CDR2 is YYREEE (reference sequence). The CDR3 is made up of 14 amino acids. CDR3 sequence reads: CASSSQANTGELFF. In DNA, the CDR3 is TGTGCCAGCAGCTCACAGGCGAACACCGGGGAGCTGTTTTTT.

The CDR3 loop is CASSLGQGDIYGYTF. CDR3 sequence (DNA): TGTGCCAGCAGTTTGGGACAGGGAGACATCTATGGCTACACCTTC. V and J are TRBV6-5 and TRBJ1-2, with 9 bases matching TRBD1. This CDR3 is 15 amino acids long. Germline-derived CDR1 and CDR2 are MNHEY and SVGAGI. Trimming took 4 bases from V and 4 from J; bases not matched to a gene: 7.

The J gene is TRBJ1-2, the V gene TRBV4-3; no firm D call. CDR3 length: 15 amino acids. The V end was cut by 0 bases, the J end by 2 bases, with 10 bases between. Germline assignment: CDR1 LGHNA and CDR2 YSLEER. CDR3 sequence: CASSQDPRTNYGYTF. CDR3 in DNA: TGCGCCAGCAGCCAAGATCCCAGAACAAACTATGGCTACACCTTC.

This clone was seen just once. The CDR3 loop is CASSRGYTDTQYF. The CDR3 DNA follows: TGTGCCAGCAGCCGAGGATACACAGATACGCAGTATTTT. The chain employs TRBV7-9 and TRBJ2-3; D unclear. Per germline, CDR1 SEHNR and CDR2 FQNEAQ (reference sequence). Between the trimmed V and J ends, which lost 5 bases and 2 bases, there was a span of 8 bases. There are 13 residues in the CDR3.

J is TRBJ2-3 and V is TRBV13; 9 positions agree with TRBD2. After removal of 4 bases from V and 3 bases from J, the junction contained 2 bases not matched to a gene. Germline V gene sequence: CDR1 PRHDT, CDR2 FYEKMQ (reference sequence). The CDR3 loop spans 14 amino acids. In nucleotides, the CDR3 is TGTGCCAGCAGCTCCAGCGGGAGGACAGATACGCAGTATTTT. Translated: CASSSSGRTDTQYF.

The chain has TRBV4-2 and TRBJ2-2, with D possibly matching TRBD2 (7 bases). V was pared by 0 bases and J by 7 bases, with 15 bases between. The CDR3 totals 16 residues. Germline V gives CDR1 LGHNA, CDR2 YNFKEQ. CDR3 sequence reads: CASSQERRGGFGELFF. CDR3 in DNA: TGTGCCAGCAGCCAAGAAAGGAGGGGGGGGTTCGGGGAGCTGTTTTTT.

The J gene is TRBJ1-1, the V gene TRBV6-6, with 7 nucleotides matching TRBD1. The V gene's germline CDR1 is MNHNY and CDR2 SVGAGI (reference sequence). J lost 4 bases, V lost 6 bases, and 5 bases had no gene match. The CDR3 totals 13 residues. The CDR3 coding sequence is TGTGCCAGCAGCCAGACAGGGCGCACTGAAGCTTTCTTT. Translated, it gives CASSQTGRTEAFF.

The chain joins TRBV6-1 to TRBJ2-7; D unresolved. CDR1 is MNHNS and CDR2 is SASEGT in the germline V gene. Between the trimmed V and J ends, which lost 3 bases and 7 bases, there was a span of 10 bases. CDR3 size: 12 residues. The CDR3 protein is CASSERAPEQYF. The DNA of the CDR3 is TGTGCCAGCAGTGAGAGAGCACCGGAGCAGTACTTC.

The V and J genes are TRBV4-3 and TRBJ1-6; D call uncertain. CDR1 is LGHNA and CDR2 is YSLEER in the germline V gene. Trimming removed 0 bases at V and 0 bases at J, with 9 bases between. The CDR3 totals 17 residues. The CDR3 reads CASSQESGSSYNSPLHF. The CDR3 region has the DNA TGCGCCAGCAGCCAAGAGTCGGGGAGCTCCTATAATTCACCCCTCCACTTT.